Only a few counts were recorded for the clone carrying this T cell receptor (beta chain). No antigen is known for it. The data derive from a study of blood T cells in healthy people across ages. Alongside a J-beta primer mix, a sample-barcoded 5' primer served in a second PCR lasting roughly 6 to 11 cycles. Tagging of each cDNA molecule was performed by a template-switch adaptor with 12 random nucleotides. MiXCR, run by TCRdb on the 5' RACE reads, gives a single entry per CDR3 protein. The profile shows under 800,000 distinct CDR3 sequences, more than 40% of them singletons. Study-level points and caveats: Long-lived and aged donors differed, with more naive CD4+ cells and higher diversity in the long-lived. Expanded clonotype shifts may have been confounded, as the donors had an unknown CMV status.

The CDR3 loop spans 15 amino acids. V lost 3 bases and J 4 bases, leaving 15 bases between the germline ends. The V and J genes are TRBV12-3 or TRBV12-4 and TRBJ2-5; D is perhaps TRBD2 (6 bases). The source of this sequence is a woman in her sixties in good health. Material: blood. In nucleotides, the CDR3 is TGTGCCAGCAGTTTGACCAGGGCGGGGCGAGAGACCCAGTACTTC. It translates to CASSLTRAGRETQYF.